The entry below gives a single TCR beta chain sequence along with its context. The germline V gene has CDR1 SGHVS and CDR2 FQNEAQ. This CDR3 is 14 amino acids long. V shed 5 bases and J 4 bases; nucleotides not matched to a gene: 4. As originally analysed: Researchers report that nucleated cell counts were estimated from reference gene primer amplification. Some clones are missing from TCRdb's copy, which holds only in-frame ones; the method was immunoSEQ multiplex PCR. That table is the source of V, J and clone size, and D and trimming were worked out from the DNA. The sample consists of about 230,000 clones, over 75% of them appearing once. This record comes from a study of blood T cell repertoires in COVID-19. Study details: Samples of COVID-19 (acute and convalescent) were obtained from the United States, Italy and Spain. In each case, the material was cDNA or gDNA derived from T cells, B-cell-depleted T cells, or PBMCs.

Seattle participants joined during active infection and were tracked over time. This clonotype was sampled from a man aged 50-60 years with COVID-19, enrolled during active disease. The sample taken for sequencing was peripheral blood. The genes are TRBV7-8 and TRBJ1-4; 7 positions agree with TRBD1. CDR3 nucleotide sequence: TGTGCCAGCAGCCGGGACAGACTTAATGAAAAACTGTTTTTT. Amino acid sequence: CASSRDRLNEKLFF.